Shown below are 15 T cell receptor beta chains from a single sample sequenced in a study of T-cell reconstitution after alpha-beta-depleted transplantation in children. Using unique molecular identifiers, the investigators prepared the TCRbeta library. TCRdb re-called the PCR reads through MiXCR, storing one row per CDR3 protein. This sample has 600,000 to 700,000 distinct CDR3 sequences, with approximately 17% found just once. The sequenced sample was PBMCs from the stem cell graft donor, obtained from the stem cell graft. The receptor source for this set is a human donor who donated a stem cell graft to a child with acute myeloid leukemia.

The sample holds many counts of this clonotype. The J gene is TRBJ2-3, the V gene TRBV20-1; the match to TRBD1 covers 9 bases. This CDR3 region has 16 residues. CDR1 and CDR2 (germline): DFQATT, SNEGSKA (reference sequence). The ends lost 2 bases at V and 0 bases at J; junction bases unmatched: 6. CDR3 DNA: TGCAGTGCTAGATTTTCAGGACAGGGGAGCACAGATACGCAGTATTTT. Amino acids: CSARFSGQGSTDTQYF.

This clonotype was counted a few times. The CDR3 region has the DNA TGTGCCAGCAGTATAGGGGACAGGGTGGACAATGAGCAGTTCTTC. Protein: CASSIGDRVDNEQFF. This chain joins TRBV27 and TRBJ2-1, with 9 nucleotides matching TRBD1. Trimming took 5 bases from V and 5 from J; bases not matched to a gene: 7. This CDR3 contains 15 residues. Germline lookup yields CDR1 MNHEY and CDR2 SMNVEV (reference sequence).

This chain joins TRBV27 and TRBJ2-1, with 8 bases fitting TRBD2. V dropped 5 bases and J dropped 5; count of bases not matched to a gene: 2. Germline assignment: CDR1 MNHEY and CDR2 SMNVEV (reference sequence). The CDR3 is 13 amino acids. CDR3 nucleotides: TGTGCCAGCAGTCGGGGGGGAGACAATGAGCAGTTCTTC. Translating it yields CASSRGGDNEQFF.

This clonotype was seen only a few times. The V call is TRBV20-1, the J call TRBJ2-3; D not certain. Germline V lookup: CDR1 DFQATT, CDR2 SNEGSKA (reference sequence). CDR3 length: 12 amino acids. Here the CDR3 DNA reads TGCTCCCTCGACCGGGGCACAGATACGCAGTATTTT. This codes for CSLDRGTDTQYF.

Ten or more counts support this clonotype. The junction does not match germline at one end; this may be a read error. The rearrangement links TRBV12-3 or TRBV12-4 to TRBJ2-2, with D possibly matching TRBD2 (6 bases). The CDR3 totals 15 residues. CDR3 bases: TGCGCCAGCAGCTTGTCCGGGGGTCGCACCGGGGAGCTGTTTTTT. Protein product: CASSLSGGRTGELFF.

This clonotype was observed many times. This sequence joins TRBV24-1 and TRBJ2-3; 13 positions match TRBD2. Germline lookup yields CDR1 KGHDR and CDR2 SFDVKD. The CDR3 contains 17 residues. The trim removed 4 bases at V and 2 bases at J, leaving 5 bases unmatched. This chain's CDR3 is CATSDAGTSGDTDTQYF. The CDR3 DNA sequence: TGTGCCACCAGTGACGCAGGGACTAGCGGGGACACAGATACGCAGTATTTT.

The sample holds many counts of this clonotype. One end of the junction varies from germline; a read error may be responsible. The rearrangement joins TRBV29-1 to TRBJ2-7; no clear D. The CDR3 sequence is 13 residues long. Per the germline V gene, CDR1 is SQVTM and CDR2 is ANQGSEA. The CDR3 sequence: CSVDDLLSNEQYF. CDR3 sequence (DNA): TGCAGCGTTGACGACTTACTCTCCAACGAGCAGTACTTC.

This clonotype was recorded a few times. This CDR3 reads CSARDSLGALNSNQPQHF. The CDR3 bases are TGCAGTGCTAGAGATTCCCTCGGGGCGTTAAATAGCAATCAGCCCCAGCATTTT. V is TRBV20-1 and J is TRBJ1-5; D is perhaps TRBD1 (5 bases). The CDR3 is 18 amino acids. The ends were cut back, 0 bases at V and 0 bases at J, with 18 bases in the middle. Germline V CDR1 and CDR2: DFQATT, SNEGSKA (reference sequence).

This clonotype was seen ten or more times. The rearrangement joins TRBV6-5 to TRBJ2-7; TRBD2 aligns across 8 bases. Germline trimming cut 2 bases from V and 0 bases from J; bases unmatched to any gene: 12. The germline gives CDR1 MNHEY, CDR2 SVGAGI. The CDR3 spans 18 residues. This CDR3 reads CASSYHGTRGPSSYEQYF. DNA for the CDR3: TGTGCCAGCAGTTACCATGGGACTAGGGGTCCGAGCTCCTACGAGCAGTACTTC.

The table lists this clonotype with a count of one. The rearrangement uses TRBV12-3 or TRBV12-4 and TRBJ2-5; 10 bases align to TRBD2. Unmatched junction bases numbered 7, after V lost 3 bases and J lost 3 bases. The length of the CDR3 is 16 residues. CDR3 in DNA: TGTGCCAGCAGTTTGAGGACTAGCGGAGCGAAAGAGACCCAGTACTTC. Residues: CASSLRTSGAKETQYF.

The J gene is TRBJ2-7, the V gene TRBV2, with a possible D match to TRBD1 (6 bases). Trimming removed 4 bases from V and 0 bases from J, with 10 bases in between. This CDR3 has 14 amino acids. CDR1 SNHLY and CDR2 FYNNEI come from the germline V gene. The CDR3 here is CASSVGDISYEQYF. The CDR3 bases are TGTGCCAGCAGTGTAGGGGACATCTCCTACGAGCAGTACTTC.

This clonotype was picked up many times. The chain has TRBV20-1 and TRBJ2-5; 10 bases are shared with TRBD1. Unmatched junction bases numbered 9, after V lost 0 bases and J lost 5 bases. The length of the CDR3 is 16 residues. CDR1 and CDR2 (germline): DFQATT, SNEGSKA (reference sequence). Here the CDR3 DNA reads TGCAGTGCTAGAGATAGCAGACAGGGGGCGTGGGAGACCCAGTACTTC. Protein: CSARDSRQGAWETQYF.

This clonotype was picked up many times. The CDR3 DNA reads as TGCAGTGCTGTTTATGGACTGGAAGAGACCCAGTACTTC. This sequence encodes CSAVYGLEETQYF. The rearrangement uses TRBV20-1 and TRBJ2-5, with D possibly TRBD2 on 5 matching bases. V was pared by 5 bases and J by 3 bases, with 13 bases between. CDR1 is DFQATT and CDR2 is SNEGSKA in the germline V gene (reference sequence). The CDR3 spans 13 residues.

V is TRBV29-1 and J is TRBJ2-7, with TRBD1 as a possible D gene (7 bases). This CDR3 contains 14 residues. The germline V and J ends were trimmed by 6 bases and 4 bases, with 19 bases remaining between them. Germline-derived CDR1 and CDR2 are SQVTM and ANQGSEA. CDR3 in DNA: TGCAGCGTGGGCGGGACAGACCTTTGGTACGAGCAGTACTTC. Protein: CSVGGTDLWYEQYF.

This rearrangement joins TRBV6-5 to TRBJ2-3, with D perhaps being TRBD1 or TRBD2 (5 bases each). The length of the CDR3 is 18 residues. The V gene lost 0 bases and the J gene lost 4 bases, with 20 bases spanning the gap. Per the germline V gene, CDR1 is MNHEY and CDR2 is SVGAGI. In DNA form, the CDR3 reads TGTGCCAGCAGTTACTCACTGATCGCAGGGCTGGAGGCAGATACGCAGTATTTT. This codes for CASSYSLIAGLEADTQYF.